The 12 T cell receptor beta chains listed next were all sequenced from one sample in a study of T cells in localized non-small cell lung cancer. Data came from immunoSEQ multiplex PCR; TCRdb stores just in-frame clones and leaves some out. The sample comprises around 54,000 clones, 86% of which are singletons, and 18% rests with the top ten. Sequencing was performed on peripheral blood, taken before any cancer treatment. The receptors derive from a male donor at least 60 years old with stage III squamous cell lung carcinoma.

The table lists this clone with a few counts. The chain uses TRBV7-8 and TRBJ1-5; D gene unclear. This CDR3 comprises 13 residues. Trimming shortened V by 3 bases and J by 6 bases, and 9 bases separated the two germline ends. The V gene's germline CDR1 is SGHVS and CDR2 FQNEAQ. CDR3 sequence: CASSFNAAQPQHF. DNA of the CDR3: TGTGCCAGCAGCTTTAACGCAGCTCAGCCCCAGCATTTT.

The J gene is TRBJ2-2, the V gene TRBV27; no reliable D call. Germline CDR1 and CDR2: MNHEY and SMNVEV (reference sequence). The CDR3 covers 12 residues. Between the trimmed V and J ends, which lost 6 bases and 0 bases, there was a span of 2 bases. CDR3 region: CASSPNTGELFF. CDR3 DNA sequence: TGTGCCAGCAGCCCGAACACCGGGGAGCTGTTTTTT.

The chain couples TRBV5-4 to TRBJ2-7; 7 nucleotides align to TRBD1. The ends lost 1 base at V and 0 bases at J; junction bases unmatched: 7. This CDR3 spans 16 amino acids. CDR1 is SGHNT and CDR2 is YYREEE in the germline V gene (reference sequence). DNA of the CDR3: TGTGCCAGCAGCTTGTCGGCGGACAGGAACTCCTACGAGCAGTACTTC. The encoded protein is CASSLSADRNSYEQYF.

This chain joins TRBV7-3 and TRBJ2-7, with a weak D call TRBD1 (7 bases). Trimming took off 4 bases at V and 0 bases at J, with 13 bases between the two ends. This CDR3 comprises 15 residues. Germline CDR1 and CDR2: SGHTA and FQGTGA. CDR3 in DNA: TGTGCCAGCAGCTCCGCAGGGGGGAGCTCCTACGAGCAGTACTTC. Translating it yields CASSSAGGSSYEQYF.

This sequence joins TRBV7-9 and TRBJ1-4, with 8 bases that match TRBD1. CDR1 SEHNR and CDR2 FQNEAQ come from the germline V gene (reference sequence). V was pared by 4 bases and J by 8 bases, with 9 bases of the junction left unmatched. This CDR3 is 15 amino acids long. The CDR3 here is CASSSTHRGSEKLFF. The CDR3 DNA reads TGTGCCAGCAGCTCCACTCACAGGGGGAGCGAAAAACTGTTTTTT.

The chain recombines TRBV27 with TRBJ2-3; no clear D gene. The V end was cut by 5 bases, the J end by 4 bases, with 10 bases between. The CDR3 sequence is 13 residues long. Germline V gene data show CDR1 as MNHEY and CDR2 as SMNVEV (reference sequence). CDR3 coding DNA: TGTGCCAGCAGTAAATGGATGGCAGATACGCAGTATTTT. Protein: CASSKWMADTQYF.

The V and J genes are TRBV6-6 and TRBJ2-5; D not certain. CDR1 is MNHNY and CDR2 is SVGAGI in the germline V gene (reference sequence). The CDR3 is made up of 11 amino acids. The CDR3 sequence: CATTGGETQYF. CDR3 nucleotide sequence: TGTGCTACTACGGGCGGAGAGACCCAGTACTTC.

The rearrangement links TRBV13 to TRBJ2-7, with TRBD2 identical over 9 bases. Trimming took 2 bases from V and 6 from J; bases not matched to a gene: 5. Per germline, CDR1 PRHDT and CDR2 FYEKMQ (reference sequence). CDR3 size: 14 residues. CDR3 sequence (DNA): TGTGCCAGCAGCTTAAAAAGCGGGGGGTTCGAGCAGTACTTC. Residues: CASSLKSGGFEQYF.

The gene calls are TRBV4-3 and TRBJ1-4; D unclear. Germline V CDR1 and CDR2: LGHNA, YSLEER. V was pared by 1 base and J by 0 bases, with 12 bases between. This CDR3 comprises 17 residues. CDR3 in DNA: TGCGCCAGCAGCCAAGGATCGGGGAGTGCAACTAATGAAAAACTGTTTTTT. It codes for CASSQGSGSATNEKLFF.

The chain employs TRBV7-9 and TRBJ2-5, with TRBD2 matching over 14 bases. CDR3 length: 15 amino acids. Per the germline V gene, CDR1 is SEHNR and CDR2 is FQNEAQ (reference sequence). J was trimmed by 6 bases and V by 5 bases; bases with no gene match: 5. CDR3 protein: CASSPGTSGGKTQYF. For the CDR3, the DNA is TGTGCCAGCAGCCCCGGGACTAGCGGGGGAAAGACCCAGTACTTC.

The rearrangement uses TRBV4-2 and TRBJ2-3; maybe TRBD2 (5 bases). Germline V CDR1 and CDR2: LGHNA, YNFKEQ. V lost 0 bases, J lost 0 bases, and 16 bases lay in between. The CDR3 loop spans 18 amino acids. CDR3 nucleotide sequence: TGTGCCAGCAGCCAAGAACCGGGGAGCGTCCCTAGCACAGATACGCAGTATTTT. Protein product: CASSQEPGSVPSTDTQYF.

This clone was found once. The genes are TRBV5-1 and TRBJ2-7; 9 bases line up with TRBD1. The CDR3 loop spans 16 amino acids. V lost 1 base to trimming and J lost 3 bases; unmatched junction nucleotides: 8. The V gene's germline CDR1 is SGHRS and CDR2 YFSETQ. This CDR3 is CASSLIVLTGGYEQYF. Here the CDR3 DNA reads TGCGCCAGCAGCTTGATTGTCTTGACAGGGGGCTACGAGCAGTACTTC.